A selection of T cell receptor beta chains follows, all from one sample in a study of OX40 agonist ivuxolimab in advanced cancers. The table came from immunoSEQ multiplex PCR; TCRdb's copy has only in-frame clones and leaves some out. The table records 80,000 to 95,000 clones, 70% to 90% of them present only once. Material: CD4+ or CD8+ T cells sorted from blood, obtained in a trial of the OX40 agonist ivuxolimab. Receptors originate from an adult with an advanced solid tumor such as melanoma, head and neck, liver or kidney cancer. CDR3s include the opening cysteine and the closing phenylalanine or tryptophan. D genes are given only for firm matches. Clone size, where shown, is once, few, many, or a class for clones that have expanded.

V gene,clone size,J gene,D gene,CDR3 DNA,CDR3 protein
TRBV4-3,.,TRBJ1-1,.,TGCGCCAGCAGCCAAGGGTCGGCCCCGAACACTGAAGCTTTCTTT,CASSQGSAPNTEAFF
TRBV5-4,.,TRBJ1-2,.,TGTGCCAGCAGGTCCGGACTCTTCACCCGTGCGCAAGGCTACACCTTC,CASRSGLFTRAQGYTF
TRBV29-1,.,TRBJ2-3,.,TGCAGCGTTGACTTCAGCCGCCCCACAGATACGCAGTATTTT,CSVDFSRPTDTQYF
TRBV19,.,TRBJ2-5,.,TGTGCCTCGTCCCTGGGCCAAGAGACCCAGTACTTC,CASSLGQETQYF
TRBV6-5,.,TRBJ1-1,.,TGTGCCAGCCGTGGTTACACTGAAGCTTTCTTT,CASRGYTEAFF
TRBV30,.,TRBJ2-3,.,TGTGCCTGGAGCGGGGGCGCAGATACGCAGTATTTT,CAWSGGADTQYF
TRBV11-2,.,TRBJ2-7,.,TGTGCCAGCAGCTCGAACCCCTACGAGCAGTACTTC,CASSSNPYEQYF
TRBV29-1,.,TRBJ2-3,.,TGCAGCGTAGAACGGGGGATGGGCACAGATACGCAGTATTTT,CSVERGMGTDTQYF
TRBV15,.,TRBJ1-1,.,TGTGCCACCAGCAGAGACGGCAGTTGGAACACTGAAGCTTTCTTT,CATSRDGSWNTEAFF
TRBV18,.,TRBJ1-1,.,TGTGCCAGCTCACCGTCGGGGGCAGGGATGAACACTGAAGCTTTCTTT,CASSPSGAGMNTEAFF
TRBV6-7,.,TRBJ2-1,.,TGTGCCAGCAGCTGGGGTGTCTGGGCCTCAGGGAGTGAGCAGTTCTTC,CASSWGVWASGSEQFF
TRBV5-1,.,TRBJ2-1,TRBD2,TGCGCCAGCAGCTTGGAGGTAGCGGGGAGCTCCTACAATGAGCAGTTCTTC,CASSLEVAGSSYNEQFF
TRBV4-2,.,TRBJ2-5,.,TGTGCCAGCAGCACGCGGCGCGGGGCCGCAGAGACCCAGTACTTC,CASSTRRGAAETQYF
TRBV28,.,TRBJ2-7,TRBD2,TGTGCCAGCAGTTTATCCCTAGCGGGGCTCTACGAGCAGTACTTC,CASSLSLAGLYEQYF
TRBV7-2,.,TRBJ2-3,TRBD2,TGTGCCAGCAGCTTAGAGGGGCGGGGGGGCACAGATACGCAGTATTTT,CASSLEGRGGTDTQYF
TRBV4-3,.,TRBJ2-3,.,TGCGCCAGCAGCCAAGATAGGGGGGGCGCCACAGATACGCAGTATTTT,CASSQDRGGATDTQYF
TRBV18,.,TRBJ1-2,TRBD1,TGTGCCAGCTCCCCCGATTTTGGACAGGGCGACTATGGCTACACCTTC,CASSPDFGQGDYGYTF
TRBV19,once,TRBJ1-3,.,TGTGCCAGTAGTACCTCCTCGGGGGGGACTGGAAACACCATATATTTT,CASSTSSGGTGNTIYF
TRBV19,.,TRBJ2-7,.,TGTGCCAGTAGTATTCAGAGTTCCTACGAGCAGTACTTC,CASSIQSSYEQYF
TRBV5-5,.,TRBJ2-3,.,TGTGCCAGCAGCTTAGATACGCAGTATTTT,CASSLDTQYF
TRBV6-6,.,TRBJ1-5,TRBD1,TGTGCCAGCAGGGACAGGAGTTATGATTATCAGCCCCAGCATTTT,CASRDRSYDYQPQHF
TRBV11-2,.,TRBJ2-3,.,TGTGCCAGCAGCTTAAGTTCCCCGGGGACCGGCACAGATACGCAGTATTTT,CASSLSSPGTGTDTQYF
TRBV5-1,once,TRBJ2-5,.,TGCGCCAGCAGGACACGGGCAGTGAGGGAGACCCAGTACTTC,CASRTRAVRETQYF
TRBV4-3,once,TRBJ1-2,TRBD1,TGCGCCAGCAGCTTGGGACAGGATAACTATGGCTACACCTTC,CASSLGQDNYGYTF
TRBV15,.,TRBJ1-2,TRBD1,TGTGCCACCAGCGGGCCGACAGGGCTTCATGGCTACACCTTC,CATSGPTGLHGYTF
TRBV14,.,TRBJ1-1,.,TGTGCCAGCAGTCTTAACATGAACACTGAAGCTTTCTTT,CASSLNMNTEAFF
TRBV7-7,.,TRBJ2-6,.,TGTGCTAGCAGCTACCGACAGGGGTTGGGAGGGACTGGGGCCAACGTCCTGACTTTC,CASSYRQGLGGTGANVLTF
TRBV7-2,.,TRBJ2-5,.,TGTGCCAGCAGTCTCGATTGGGAGACCCAGTACTTC,CASSLDWETQYF
TRBV6-1,.,TRBJ1-1,TRBD1,TGTGCCACCAGAAGGGGGCCGGACACTGAAGCTTTCTTT,CATRRGPDTEAFF
TRBV18,.,TRBJ2-3,.,TGTGCCAGCTCACCAGCCAGCAACACAGATACGCAGTATTTT,CASSPASNTDTQYF
TRBV19,.,TRBJ1-5,TRBD1,TGTGCCAGTACCAAATCCGGGACAGTCAATCAGCCCCAGCATTTT,CASTKSGTVNQPQHF
TRBV7-2,once,TRBJ2-1,.,TGTGCCAGCAGACTGACGGCGGTGCCGAATGAGCAGTTCTTC,CASRLTAVPNEQFF
TRBV5-8,few,TRBJ2-3,TRBD2,TGTGCCAGCAGCCGCCCCCTGGCGGGGGGGGGCACAGATACGCAGTATTTT,CASSRPLAGGGTDTQYF
TRBV5-4,.,TRBJ1-4,.,TGTGCCAGCAGCTCCGGGGGGCGGAATGAAAAACTGTTTTTT,CASSSGGRNEKLFF
TRBV5-4,.,TRBJ2-7,TRBD2,TGTGCCAGCAGCCTCGGCGGGGGTGCCAGGCCAACCTACGAGCAGTACTTC,CASSLGGGARPTYEQYF
TRBV15,once,TRBJ2-5,.,TGTGCCACCAGCAGAGGCCCTGTGTGGGCCGGTGAGACCCAGTACTTC,CATSRGPVWAGETQYF
TRBV11-2,.,TRBJ1-6,.,TGTGCCAGCAGCCCGGTCCGGGCGGAATCACCCCTCCACTTT,CASSPVRAESPLHF
TRBV11-3,.,TRBJ2-1,TRBD2,TGTGCCAGCAGCTTCCTAGCGGGGGGAATGAATGAGCAGTTCTTC,CASSFLAGGMNEQFF
TRBV7-9,.,TRBJ1-4,TRBD1,TGTGCCAGCAGCTCACAGGGGGCGCCCGGGAAACTGTTTTTT,CASSSQGAPGKLFF
TRBV19,.,TRBJ1-2,.,TGTGCCAGTAGTAGCCCCCGGGACCCAATTCCGGGCTACACCTTC,CASSSPRDPIPGYTF